Following are 22 T cell receptor beta chains from one sample sequenced in a study of blood T cell repertoires in COVID-19. This table comes from immunoSEQ multiplex PCR, and its TCRdb copy is limited to in-frame clones, with some not included. The sample lists under 200,000 clones; roughly 84% were seen once. Sample: PBMCs or T cells enriched from blood (not recorded which). These receptors originate from a woman aged 55-69 years who had recovered from COVID-19.

The chain carries TRBV6-5 and TRBJ2-2; 8 bases agree with TRBD1. This CDR3 region has 15 residues. The germline CDR1 and CDR2 sequences are MNHEY and SVGAGI. V lost 10 bases, J lost 0 bases, and 7 bases stayed unmatched. CDR3: CAIGLDRANTGELFF. The CDR3 region has the DNA TGTGCCATCGGGTTGGACAGGGCGAACACCGGGGAGCTGTTTTTT.

V usage is TRBV7-9 and J usage is TRBJ1-1; 9 bases fit TRBD1. The V gene end was trimmed by 5 bases and the J gene end by 7 bases; junction bases not matched to a gene: 8. The germline CDR1 and CDR2 sequences are SEHNR and FQNEAQ (reference sequence). The CDR3 consists of 14 residues. CDR3 protein: CASSRWDRDFEAFF. Here the CDR3 DNA reads TGTGCCAGCAGCCGTTGGGACAGGGACTTTGAAGCTTTCTTT.

The chain joins TRBV6-8 to TRBJ2-3, with 10 bases lining up with TRBD2. The germline gives CDR1 MNHGY, CDR2 SAAAGT. The CDR3 sequence is 21 residues long. With 3 bases clipped from V and 3 bases from J, the junction kept 21 bases outside the gene matches. Written as DNA, the CDR3 is TGTGCCAGCAGTTATTTTCGGCTAGCGGGAGCTGGGTCCGTGGGTACAGATACGCAGTATTTT. Protein: CASSYFRLAGAGSVGTDTQYF.

Note on this clone: A junction end diverges from the germline sequence, so it may reflect a read error. The V gene is TRBV5-1, the J gene TRBJ1-2, with D maybe TRBD1 (5 bases). The length of the CDR3 is 14 residues. CDR1 and CDR2 from the germline V gene are SGHRS and YFSETQ. The CDR3 loop reads CASRLDGGSYGYTF. CDR3 DNA sequence: TGCGCCAGCAGATTGGACGGGGGTAGCTATGGCTACACCTTC.

The chain joins TRBV11-2 to TRBJ2-7; a weak D match, TRBD1 (6 bases). Deletions cut 6 bases from V and 6 bases from J, with 15 bases between. Germline assignment: CDR1 SGHAT and CDR2 FQNNGV. The CDR3 contains 13 residues. CDR3 in DNA: TGTGCCAGCAGACGATTAACAGGGCCCGAGCAGTACTTC. Its protein is CASRRLTGPEQYF.

The chain employs TRBV3-1 (or the pseudogene TRBV3-2) and TRBJ1-2; 9 bases line up with TRBD1. The ends lost 1 base at V and 8 bases at J; junction bases unmatched: 5. CDR3 length: 14 amino acids. Germline lookup yields CDR1 LGHDT and CDR2 YNNKEL (reference sequence). The chain's CDR3 is CASSQVTGGGGYTF. CDR3 DNA: TGTGCCAGCAGCCAAGTTACAGGGGGCGGGGGCTACACCTTC.

This clone is a singleton in its sample. V is TRBV18 and J is TRBJ2-5; D not resolved. Germline V gene lookup returns CDR1 KGHSH and CDR2 LQKENI. The CDR3 is 14 amino acids. V was cut by 1 base and J by 2 bases, with 8 bases left in between. DNA for the CDR3: TGTGCCAGCTCACCACTTCAGGCTCAAGAGACCCAGTACTTC. This translates into CASSPLQAQETQYF.

V gene TRBV19 combines with J gene TRBJ2-2, with 10 nucleotides matching TRBD1. Trimming removed 7 bases from V and 1 base from J; junction bases left unmatched: 27. The CDR3 extends over 23 amino acids. CDR1 and CDR2 (germline): LNHDA, SQIVND (reference sequence). The CDR3: CASTQGQGRSLGPFDRNTGELFF. The CDR3 region has the DNA TGTGCCAGTACCCAGGGACAGGGGCGTTCATTGGGTCCGTTCGATCGGAACACCGGGGAGCTGTTTTTT.

A single count supports this clone. The chain recombines TRBV3-1 (or the pseudogene TRBV3-2) with TRBJ2-1; TRBD2 matches at 8 bases. Germline V gene sequence: CDR1 LGHDT, CDR2 YNNKEL (reference sequence). The J segment lost 7 bases and the V segment lost 1 base, leaving 3 bases of the junction unmatched. CDR3 length: 14 residues. CDR3 sequence reads: CASSQGTSPNEQFF. The CDR3 DNA reads as TGTGCCAGCAGCCAAGGGACTAGCCCAAATGAGCAGTTCTTC.

The chain carries TRBV27 and TRBJ2-1; no clear D gene. Deletions cut 0 bases from V and 2 bases from J, with 11 bases between. The CDR3 extends over 16 amino acids. The germline gives CDR1 MNHEY, CDR2 SMNVEV (reference sequence). CDR3: CASSLSPLSTYNEQFF. In DNA form, the CDR3 reads TGTGCCAGCAGTTTATCGCCCCTTAGCACCTACAATGAGCAGTTCTTC.

The rearrangement joins TRBV5-1 to TRBJ1-1; 7 nucleotides align to TRBD1. The CDR3 runs 14 residues. With 9 bases clipped from V and 0 bases from J, the junction kept 8 bases outside the gene matches. Germline CDR1 reads SGHRS; CDR2 reads YFSETQ. The CDR3 DNA is TGCGCCACCCGACAGGGAGCAATGAACACTGAAGCTTTCTTT. This sequence encodes CATRQGAMNTEAFF.

The chain uses TRBV18 and TRBJ1-5, with a possible D match to TRBD1 (6 bases). The germline gives CDR1 KGHSH, CDR2 LQKENI. Trimming stripped 0 bases from V and 15 bases from J, with 12 bases between. The CDR3 consists of 12 residues. CDR3 protein: CASSPPDRTAHF. CDR3 nucleotide sequence: TGTGCCAGCTCACCACCCGATAGGACAGCGCATTTT.

The rearrangement links TRBV5-6 to TRBJ2-5; perhaps TRBD1 as D (6 bases). V dropped 9 bases and J dropped 3 bases, with 21 bases sitting between them. The CDR3 is 15 amino acids. Germline-derived CDR1 and CDR2 are SGHDT and YYEEEE. As DNA, the CDR3 is TGTGCCACCAGGTCCCTAGGTTCAGGGGAAGAGACCCAGTACTTC. This encodes CATRSLGSGEETQYF.

This clone was detected only once. The genes are TRBV7-6 and TRBJ2-3; the match to TRBD2 covers 9 bases. V lost 8 bases to trimming and J lost 4 bases; unmatched junction nucleotides: 13. Germline V gene lookup returns CDR1 SGHVS and CDR2 FNYEAQ. The CDR3 consists of 16 residues. The CDR3 nucleotides are TGTGCCAGCCTGGCGCGGGCGGGAGGGCGATCAGATACGCAGTATTTT. Translating gives CASLARAGGRSDTQYF.

This rearrangement joins TRBV29-1 to TRBJ2-3, with 7 bases aligning to TRBD2. The CDR3 extends over 14 amino acids. Per the germline V gene, CDR1 is SQVTM and CDR2 is ANQGSEA. Unmatched junction bases numbered 5, after V lost 3 bases and J lost 2 bases. The CDR3 sequence is CSVDWGGVTDTQYF. DNA of the CDR3: TGCAGCGTTGATTGGGGAGGGGTCACAGATACGCAGTATTTT.

The chain recombines TRBV14 with TRBJ1-4; tentative D call: TRBD1 (6 bases). V was cut by 10 bases and J by 5 bases, with 17 bases left in between. The CDR3 totals 14 residues. Per the germline V gene, CDR1 is SGHDN and CDR2 is FVKESK. The CDR3 bases are TGTGCCACCCTGGGGGCCAGCACAAATGAAAAACTGTTTTTT. This translates into CATLGASTNEKLFF.

The CDR3 loop reads CASRRQGVTDTQYF. CDR3 coding DNA: TGTGCCAGCAGAAGACAGGGGGTCACAGATACGCAGTATTTT. The chain uses TRBV6-5 and TRBJ2-3; 9 nucleotides line up with TRBD1. The CDR3 is 14 residues long. Germline CDR1 is MNHEY and CDR2 is SVGAGI. Trimming took 6 bases from V and 2 from J; bases not matched to a gene: 3.

V gene TRBV18 combines with J gene TRBJ2-1, with a tentative D call TRBD1 (6 bases). Germline V gene sequence: CDR1 KGHSH, CDR2 LQKENI. The V and J ends lost 2 bases and 7 bases respectively, with 15 bases between them. CDR3 length: 15 amino acids. The CDR3 loop is CASSPVAQGLNEQFF. The CDR3 DNA is TGTGCCAGCTCACCAGTAGCCCAGGGGTTGAATGAGCAGTTCTTC. Full variable domain (missing parts from reference TRBV18 and TRBJ2-1): NAGVMQNPRHLVRRRGQEARLRCSPMKGHSHVYWYRQLPEEGLKFMVYLQKENIIDESGMPKERFSAEFPKEGPSILRIQQVVRGDSAAYFCASSPVAQGLNEQFFGPGTRLTVL.

This rearrangement joins TRBV5-1 to TRBJ1-2; TRBD1 is a possible D gene (6 bases). CDR3 length: 14 amino acids. CDR1 and CDR2 (germline): SGHRS, YFSETQ. Trimming removed 0 bases from V and 1 base from J, with 7 bases in between. CDR3 protein: CASSLEGDNYGYTF. DNA of the CDR3: TGCGCCAGCAGCTTGGAGGGGGATAACTATGGCTACACCTTC.

There are a few counts of this clone. This chain links TRBV15 with TRBJ1-2, with no clear D. This CDR3 has 15 amino acids. Between the trimmed V and J ends, which lost 0 bases and 10 bases, there was a span of 18 bases. From germline, CDR1 is LNHNV and CDR2 YYDKDF (reference sequence). DNA of the CDR3: TGTGCCACCAGCAGAGAGGGCGGAGTCGGGAAGGCCTACACCTTC. It encodes CATSREGGVGKAYTF.

The CDR3 coding sequence is TGTGCCAGCAGCCCAATGTCAGGGGGCATGGACACCATATATTTT. It is translated as CASSPMSGGMDTIYF. The rearrangement links TRBV7-9 to TRBJ1-3, with 8 bases fitting TRBD1. The germline CDR1 and CDR2 sequences are SEHNR and FQNEAQ (reference sequence). The V segment lost 5 bases and the J segment 8 bases; nucleotides outside the gene matches: 11. The CDR3 consists of 15 residues.

This chain uses TRBV10-3 with TRBJ1-6; the D is unclear. Germline assignment: CDR1 ENHRY and CDR2 SYGVKD. This CDR3 has 12 amino acids. The ends were cut back, 10 bases at V and 4 bases at J, with 8 bases in the middle. The CDR3 DNA is TGTGCCAACCGGGATTATAATTCACCCCTCCACTTT. Translating gives CANRDYNSPLHF.